This TCR beta chain derives from a study of OX40 agonist ivuxolimab in advanced cancers. Whole-study context: Checkpoint inhibitors had been given previously to about 40% of patients.

Regarding the study as a whole: Clonal expansion was seen in CD4+ and CD8+ blood T cells by week 6 at 0.1 to 3.0 mg/kg.

Using immunoSEQ multiplex PCR, the repertoire was profiled, and TCRdb retains in-frame clones only, with some absent. Of roughly 53,000 clones listed, just under 90% are singletons. This clone was picked up a small number of times. Its antigen is as yet unknown. The source material was CD4+ or CD8+ T cells sorted from blood, sampled in a trial of the OX40 agonist ivuxolimab. The sequence was collected from an adult with an advanced solid tumor such as melanoma, head and neck, liver or kidney cancer.

The CDR3 DNA is TGTGCCAGCAGCTTGAGGGAGTTGATTCGGCTCGAGCAGTACTTC. It encodes CASSLRELIRLEQYF. This chain joins TRBV5-6 and TRBJ2-7, with D maybe TRBD2 (5 bases). Germline lookup yields CDR1 SGHDT and CDR2 YYEEEE. With 1 base removed from V and 6 bases from J, the gap between germline ends came to 17 bases. The CDR3 consists of 15 residues.